This T cell receptor (beta chain) was recovered during a study of blood T cell repertoires in COVID-19. Study-wide context: T cells, B-cell-depleted T cells, or PBMCs supplied cDNA or gDNA.

There are 15 residues in the CDR3. V shed 0 bases and J shed 8 bases, with 15 bases lying between them. The germline gives CDR1 SGHRS, CDR2 YFSETQ. Repertoires were generated with immunoSEQ multiplex PCR, while TCRdb's copy carries only in-frame clones and drops some. The profile shows about 92,000 clones, about 70% of them singletons. This clone has just one count. The rearrangement links TRBV5-1 to TRBJ2-1; D might be TRBD2 (7 bases). The material sequenced was peripheral blood. The TCR comes from a woman aged 60-75 years in a cohort sampled during active or convalescent COVID-19. Here the CDR3 DNA reads TGCGCCAGCAGCTTGGCTGGTCGGGGGGCCGATGAGCAGTTCTTC. Translated, it gives CASSLAGRGADEQFF.